A single sample gave rise to the 14 T cell receptor beta chains below, sequenced in a study of T-cell memory formation after mild COVID-19. TCRdb redid the calling of the 5' RACE reads with MiXCR, one entry per CDR3 protein. The profile shows around 470,000 distinct CDR3 sequences, around 18% of them singletons. The sample consisted of PBMCs or a T cell subset sorted from them (not recorded which). The receptors were gathered from an adult woman who had mild COVID-19 (a few samples of this study predate the infection). Cell type and time point are not known.

This clonotype was seen a few times. The rearrangement joins TRBV6-5 to TRBJ1-2; D not resolved. The V gene lost 2 bases and the J gene lost 2 bases, with 9 bases spanning the gap. The CDR3 is made up of 14 amino acids. Germline V gene sequence: CDR1 MNHEY, CDR2 SVGAGI. CDR3 DNA sequence: TGTGCCAGCAGTTACCGGAAAGGAAACTATGGCTACACCTTC. Its translation: CASSYRKGNYGYTF.

This clonotype was recorded at least ten times. This chain links TRBV29-1 with TRBJ2-3; 9 nucleotides agree with TRBD1. The CDR3 is made up of 14 amino acids. Germline V lookup: CDR1 SQVTM, CDR2 ANQGSEA. V lost 6 bases and J lost 7; bases outside the gene matches: 11. The CDR3 sequence is CSVKQGADRHTQYF. The CDR3 DNA follows: TGCAGCGTCAAACAGGGGGCCGATCGACATACGCAGTATTTT.

This clonotype was observed once. The chain links TRBV7-8 to TRBJ1-2; TRBD1 might be the D (6 bases). Trimming left V 1 base short and J 13 bases short, with 19 bases between. This CDR3 is built from 14 residues. CDR1 and CDR2 from the germline V gene are SGHVS and FQNEAQ. The chain's CDR3 is CASSLGGVGGHLTF. The DNA of the CDR3 is TGTGCCAGCAGCTTAGGCGGGGTAGGGGGGCACCTCACCTTC.

In this sample, this clonotype turned up a few times. One junction end does not reproduce the germline sequence, and a read error may be involved. This chain uses TRBV5-1 with TRBJ1-1; D might be TRBD1 (6 bases). Germline assignment: CDR1 SGHRS and CDR2 YFSETQ. The CDR3 totals 12 residues. The CDR3 protein is CDSTTQGTEAFF. The CDR3 nucleotides are TGCGACAGCACCACACAGGGAACTGAAGCTTTCTTT.

The genes are TRBV19 and TRBJ2-7; 10 bases fit TRBD1. The CDR3 has 15 amino acids. Germline loops: CDR1 LNHDA, CDR2 SQIVND (reference sequence). The V segment lost 5 bases and the J segment 3 bases; nucleotides outside the gene matches: 7. CDR3 sequence reads: CASSVRTGGDYEQYF. Written as DNA, the CDR3 is TGTGCCAGTAGTGTGCGGACAGGGGGTGACTACGAGCAGTACTTC.

The chain links TRBV25-1 to TRBJ1-1, with 7 positions matching TRBD1. The V segment lost 4 bases and the J segment 3 bases; nucleotides outside the gene matches: 8. This CDR3 comprises 15 residues. Germline V gene sequence: CDR1 MGHDK, CDR2 SYGVNS. The CDR3: CASSVTGEADTEAFF. CDR3 nucleotide sequence: TGTGCCAGCAGTGTCACAGGGGAAGCGGACACTGAAGCTTTCTTT.

This clonotype was recorded a few times. V is TRBV3-1 and J is TRBJ2-7; 10 bases fit TRBD2. V shed 2 bases and J 2 bases; nucleotides not matched to a gene: 3. This CDR3 has 15 residues. Germline CDR1 and CDR2: LGHDT and YNNKEL (reference sequence). The CDR3 here is CASSQPGLATYEQYF. Here the CDR3 DNA reads TGTGCCAGCAGCCAACCGGGACTAGCGACCTACGAGCAGTACTTC.

In its sample, this clonotype was seen a few times. This rearrangement joins TRBV5-1 to TRBJ2-3, with TRBD2 identical over 9 bases. Germline V gene lookup returns CDR1 SGHRS and CDR2 YFSETQ. Losses at the gene ends were 3 bases for V and 4 bases for J; bases not matched to a gene: 6. The CDR3 contains 15 residues. CDR3 nucleotides: TGCGCCAGCAGCTCAGGACTAGCGACCGCAGATACGCAGTATTTT. Encoded protein: CASSSGLATADTQYF.

This clonotype was recorded many times. The chain employs TRBV5-5 and TRBJ2-5; the match to TRBD1 covers 8 bases. Germline CDR1 reads SGHKS; CDR2 reads YYEKEE (reference sequence). CDR3 size: 14 residues. V gave up 3 bases and J gave up 7 bases; unmatched junction bases: 8. CDR3 in DNA: TGTGCCAGCAGCTGGACAGGGACCCCAGGGACCCAGTACTTC. This sequence encodes CASSWTGTPGTQYF. Full variable domain (missing parts from reference TRBV5-5 and TRBJ2-5): DAGVTQSPTHLIKTRGQQVTLRCSPISGHKSVSWYQQVLGQGPQFIFQYYEKEERGRGNFPDRFSARQFPNYSSELNVNALLLGDSALYLCASSWTGTPGTQYFGPGTRLLVL.

V and J are TRBV19 and TRBJ2-7, with D possibly being TRBD1 (6 bases). The V end lost 7 bases, the J end lost 2 bases, and 12 bases lay between the germline ends. Germline V gives CDR1 LNHDA, CDR2 SQIVND (reference sequence). The CDR3 is 13 amino acids. For the CDR3, the DNA is TGTGCCAGTAAGGACAGTTATACCTACGAGCAGTACTTC. This gives the protein CASKDSYTYEQYF.

This sequence joins TRBV4-2 and TRBJ2-1; 15 nucleotides match TRBD2. V gave up 5 bases and J gave up 10 bases; unmatched junction bases: 3. Germline V gene lookup returns CDR1 LGHNA and CDR2 YNFKEQ. This CDR3 comprises 14 residues. The CDR3 DNA is TGTGCCAGCAGCGGACTAGCGGGAGGGGGCGAGCAGTTCTTC. Translation gives CASSGLAGGGEQFF.

For the CDR3, the DNA is TGCAGTGCTAGGACTAGCGAGTTCACAGATACGCAGTATTTT. It codes for CSARTSEFTDTQYF. V usage is TRBV20-1 and J usage is TRBJ2-3; 8 nucleotides line up with TRBD2. From germline, CDR1 is DFQATT and CDR2 SNEGSKA (reference sequence). After removal of 3 bases from V and 2 bases from J, the junction contained 4 bases not matched to a gene. The CDR3 runs to 14 residues.

The V call is TRBV7-2, the J call TRBJ2-3; D gene unclear. The CDR3 contains 17 residues. V lost 5 bases to trimming and J lost 1 base, with 19 bases between them. CDR1 is SGHTA and CDR2 is FQGNSA in the germline V gene. The chain's CDR3 is CASSGSPEWRGTDTQYF. CDR3 coding DNA: TGTGCCAGCAGCGGTTCCCCTGAGTGGCGTGGCACAGATACGCAGTATTTT.

This chain connects TRBV29-1 to TRBJ2-1; D possibly corresponds to TRBD2 (6 bases). Germline values: CDR1 SQVTM, CDR2 ANQGSEA. With 3 bases removed from V and 5 bases from J, the gap between germline ends came to 14 bases. This CDR3 is built from 14 residues. This chain's CDR3 is CSVDRETINNEQFF. As DNA, the CDR3 is TGCAGCGTTGACCGGGAGACCATCAACAATGAGCAGTTCTTC.